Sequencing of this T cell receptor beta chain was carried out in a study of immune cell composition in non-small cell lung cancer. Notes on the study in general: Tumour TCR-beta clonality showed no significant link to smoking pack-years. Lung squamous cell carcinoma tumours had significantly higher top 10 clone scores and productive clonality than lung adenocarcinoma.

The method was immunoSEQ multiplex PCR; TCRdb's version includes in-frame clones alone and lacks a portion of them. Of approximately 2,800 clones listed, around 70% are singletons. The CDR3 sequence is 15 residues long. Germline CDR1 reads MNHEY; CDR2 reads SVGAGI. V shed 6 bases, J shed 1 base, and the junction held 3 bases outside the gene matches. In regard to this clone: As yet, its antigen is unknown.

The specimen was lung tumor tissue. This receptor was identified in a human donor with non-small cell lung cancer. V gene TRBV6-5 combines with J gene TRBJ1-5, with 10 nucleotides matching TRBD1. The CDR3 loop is CASRRQGASNQPQHF. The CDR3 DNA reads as TGTGCCAGCAGACGACAGGGGGCGAGCAATCAGCCCCAGCATTTT.